Shown below are 20 T cell receptor beta chains from a single sample sequenced in a study of OX40 agonist ivuxolimab in advanced cancers. Data came from immunoSEQ multiplex PCR; TCRdb stores just in-frame clones and leaves some out. The sample carries 25,000 to 30,000 clones, just over 85% recorded once. The sequencing used CD4+ or CD8+ T cells sorted from blood, collected in a trial of the OX40 agonist ivuxolimab. These receptor sequences come from an adult with an advanced solid tumor such as melanoma, head and neck, liver or kidney cancer.

The chain uses TRBV27 and TRBJ2-1; 7 bases line up with TRBD2. CDR3 length: 16 amino acids. The trim removed 1 base at V and 8 bases at J, leaving 11 bases unmatched. The germline gives CDR1 MNHEY, CDR2 SMNVEV (reference sequence). In DNA, the CDR3 is TGTGCCAGCAGTTTATTTGGCGGGAGCGCCTTCGATGAGCAGTTCTTC. Translating it yields CASSLFGGSAFDEQFF.

V and J are TRBV4-3 and TRBJ2-1; 10 positions match TRBD2. Germline V gene lookup returns CDR1 LGHNA and CDR2 YSLEER. The ends lost 0 bases at V and 4 bases at J; junction bases unmatched: 9. The CDR3 loop spans 18 amino acids. The CDR3 DNA reads TGCGCCAGCAGCCAAGACCCTCCCTTAGCGGGGGGATACAATGAGCAGTTCTTC. It specifies CASSQDPPLAGGYNEQFF.

The CDR3 region has the DNA TGTGCCAGCAGCCGTGCAAATACCCCTGAAGCTTTCTTT. It translates to CASSRANTPEAFF. This chain links TRBV7-9 with TRBJ1-1; unclear D gene. With 5 bases removed from V and 6 bases from J, the gap between germline ends came to 13 bases. The CDR3 runs 13 residues. Germline assignment: CDR1 SEHNR and CDR2 FQNEAQ (reference sequence).

The CDR3 protein is CASSQEQTGTSYEQYF. CDR3 DNA sequence: TGTGCCAGCAGCCAAGAACAGACAGGAACCTCCTACGAGCAGTACTTC. J is TRBJ2-7 and V is TRBV4-2; possible D gene TRBD1, 6 bases. V dropped 0 bases and J dropped 0 bases, with 12 bases sitting between them. CDR1 is LGHNA, CDR2 YNFKEQ, per germline. The CDR3 is 16 residues long.

V and J are TRBV4-2 and TRBJ1-5; D gene uncertain. CDR3 length: 13 residues. The germline V gene encodes CDR1 LGHNA and CDR2 YNFKEQ. V lost 0 bases to trimming and J lost 3 bases, with 3 bases between them. The DNA of the CDR3 is TGTGCCAGCAGCCAAGATCTCAATCAGCCCCAGCATTTT. This gives the protein CASSQDLNQPQHF.

This clone has only a few counts. The V gene is TRBV13, the J gene TRBJ2-7; D unclear. Trimming cost V 0 bases and J 0 bases, with 3 bases left between them. Germline-derived CDR1 and CDR2 are PRHDT and FYEKMQ (reference sequence). This CDR3 spans 13 amino acids. The CDR3 reads CASSLGSSYEQYF. The CDR3 DNA reads TGTGCCAGCAGCTTAGGGAGCTCCTACGAGCAGTACTTC.

V and J are TRBV27 and TRBJ2-5; D is perhaps TRBD2 (5 bases). CDR1 is MNHEY, CDR2 SMNVEV, per germline (reference sequence). Between the trimmed V and J ends, which lost 2 bases and 0 bases, there was a span of 7 bases. The CDR3 loop spans 14 amino acids. The chain's CDR3 is CASSLTGYQETQYF. Here the CDR3 DNA reads TGTGCCAGCAGTTTAACGGGGTACCAAGAGACCCAGTACTTC.

The sample holds one count of this clone. The chain uses TRBV7-2 and TRBJ2-2; D may be TRBD1 or TRBD2 (5 bases each). Germline V lookup: CDR1 SGHTA, CDR2 FQGNSA. The CDR3 is made up of 18 amino acids. V shed 5 bases and J shed 1 base, with 20 bases lying between them. CDR3 sequence: CASSPPKVFGGNTGELFF. The CDR3 nucleotides are TGTGCCAGCAGCCCCCCTAAGGTGTTTGGGGGGAACACCGGGGAGCTGTTTTTT.

V gene TRBV5-1 combines with J gene TRBJ2-3; D remains ambiguous. Germline-derived CDR1 and CDR2 are SGHRS and YFSETQ. V was trimmed by 4 bases and J by 0 bases, leaving 6 bases between them. The CDR3 is 13 residues long. This CDR3 is CASSPTSTDTQYF. The CDR3, as DNA: TGCGCCAGCAGCCCCACTAGCACAGATACGCAGTATTTT.

The chain recombines TRBV5-6 with TRBJ2-7; D call uncertain. The CDR3 covers 14 residues. Germline CDR1 and CDR2: SGHDT and YYEEEE. The V gene lost 2 bases and the J gene lost 1 base, with 10 bases spanning the gap. The CDR3 nucleotides read TGTGCCAGCAGCTTAGTTGGGATATCCTACGAGCAGTACTTC. As protein: CASSLVGISYEQYF. The full variable domain, completed using reference TRBV5-6 and TRBJ2-7, is DAGVTQSPTHLIKTRGQQVTLRCSPKSGHDTVSWYQQALGQGPQFIFQYYEEEERQRGNFPDRFSGHQFPNYSSELNVNALLLGDSALYLCASSLVGISYEQYFGPGTRLTVT.

The rearrangement links TRBV4-1 to TRBJ2-2, with 8 bases that match TRBD1. CDR1 MGHRA and CDR2 YSYEKL come from the germline V gene. V was pared by 4 bases and J by 1 base, with 2 bases of the junction left unmatched. CDR3 size: 15 residues. For the CDR3, the DNA is TGCGCCAGCAGCCGAGGACAGGGGAACACCGGGGAGCTGTTTTTT. This codes for CASSRGQGNTGELFF.

This chain uses TRBV5-5 with TRBJ2-2; 9 positions agree with TRBD1. The V segment lost 5 bases and the J segment 5 bases; nucleotides outside the gene matches: 10. There are 16 residues in the CDR3. The V gene's germline CDR1 is SGHKS and CDR2 YYEKEE (reference sequence). The CDR3 protein is CASSPGTGSRTGELFF. In nucleotides, the CDR3 is TGTGCCAGCAGTCCCGGGACAGGGTCTAGGACCGGGGAGCTGTTTTTT.

The chain couples TRBV7-3 to TRBJ1-1; 8 nucleotides agree with TRBD1. Germline values: CDR1 SGHTA, CDR2 FQGTGA. J lost 6 bases, V lost 4 bases, and 4 bases had no gene match. The CDR3 runs 13 residues. The CDR3 sequence: CASSYGQGPEAFF. DNA for the CDR3: TGTGCCAGCAGCTACGGACAGGGCCCTGAAGCTTTCTTT.

The J gene is TRBJ2-7, the V gene TRBV19, with D perhaps matching TRBD2 (6 bases). The CDR3 sequence is 11 residues long. Trimming left V 7 bases short and J 3 bases short, with 7 bases between. Germline CDR1 and CDR2: LNHDA and SQIVND (reference sequence). This CDR3 is CASKAGYEQYF. CDR3 sequence (DNA): TGTGCCAGTAAAGCGGGCTACGAGCAGTACTTC.

The chain links TRBV29-1 to TRBJ1-1; D is possibly TRBD1 (5 bases). In germline, CDR1 is SQVTM, CDR2 ANQGSEA. V shed 4 bases and J shed 5 bases, with 23 bases lying between them. The CDR3 length is 16 residues. CDR3 DNA sequence: TGCAGCGTTGTGAGCCCCATATTACTCCGGGGGACTGAAGCTTTCTTT. Amino acid sequence: CSVVSPILLRGTEAFF.

This chain uses TRBV6-5 with TRBJ1-6; 7 bases align to TRBD1. Trimming took 2 bases from V and 4 from J; bases not matched to a gene: 2. The CDR3 sequence is 15 residues long. CDR1 and CDR2 from the germline V gene are MNHEY and SVGAGI. The CDR3 DNA follows: TGTGCCAGCAGTTACGAGGGACAGTATAATTCACCCCTCCACTTT. Its translation is CASSYEGQYNSPLHF.

In its sample, this clone ranks as medium-sized. V and J are TRBV6-1 and TRBJ1-1; D not certain. Germline CDR1 is MNHNS and CDR2 is SASEGT. The CDR3 spans 12 residues. V was shortened by 7 bases and J by 5 bases, with 11 bases between the two germline ends. As DNA, the CDR3 is TGTGCCAGCAAGGCAGGCTGGACTGAAGCTTTCTTT. It is translated as CASKAGWTEAFF.

The DNA for the CDR3 is TGCGCCAGCAGCCAAGGAGTGAACACTGAAGCTTTCTTT. This gives the protein CASSQGVNTEAFF. The V call is TRBV4-1, the J call TRBJ1-1; D ambiguous. CDR1 is MGHRA and CDR2 is YSYEKL in the germline V gene. This CDR3 is built from 13 residues. V shed 1 base and J shed 0 bases, with 3 bases lying between them.

The rearrangement links TRBV6-1 to TRBJ1-3, with D perhaps TRBD1 (5 bases). Trimming pared 8 bases from V and 8 bases from J, leaving 19 bases between. There are 14 residues in the CDR3. In germline, CDR1 is MNHNS, CDR2 SASEGT. CDR3 protein: CASGFYSGGDTIYF. In DNA form, the CDR3 reads TGTGCCAGCGGTTTCTACAGCGGAGGGGACACCATATATTTT.

The chain carries TRBV19 and TRBJ2-1, with a weak D call TRBD2 (7 bases). The length of the CDR3 is 16 residues. The V gene's germline CDR1 is LNHDA and CDR2 SQIVND (reference sequence). Trimming removed 6 bases at V and 0 bases at J, with 15 bases between. CDR3 sequence reads: CASSPRGGSSYNEQFF. CDR3 DNA: TGTGCCAGTAGCCCTAGGGGGGGAAGCTCCTACAATGAGCAGTTCTTC. The variable domain in full, completed from reference TRBV19 and TRBJ2-1, reads DGGITQSPKYLFRKEGQNVTLSCEQNLNHDAMYWYRQDPGQGLRLIYYSQIVNDFQKGDIAEGYSVSREKKESFPLTVTSAQKNPTAFYLCASSPRGGSSYNEQFFGPGTRLTVL.